This record concerns one TCR beta chain sequence. Its antigen is currently unknown. This entry belongs to a study of T-cell memory formation after mild COVID-19. Overall study results and limits: Contracting clones from day 15 to 85 showed balanced CD4/CD8; later expanders favored CD4+. Detection of some responders pre-infection suggested pre-existing cross-reactive memory T cells participated. Researchers report contracting CD4+ clones mostly in CM and EM, with CD8+ clones in EMRA.

5'RACE with constant-segment primers yielded barcoded, UMI-tagged TCR alpha and TCR beta cDNA libraries. TCRdb re-called the 5' RACE reads with MiXCR, one entry per CDR3 protein. The sample has under 200,000 distinct CDR3 sequences; approximately 12% are singletons. Germline V CDR1 and CDR2: MNHEY, SMNVEV (reference sequence). V lost 0 bases to trimming and J lost 4 bases, with 21 bases between them. The CDR3 runs to 18 residues. The chain carries TRBV27 and TRBJ1-2; D unresolved. Sequencing was performed on PBMCs or a T cell subset sorted from them (not recorded which). This sequence was found in a man between 18 and 29 years old who had mild COVID-19 (a few samples of this study predate the infection). Cell type and time point are not known. CDR3 sequence: CASSLSGRAVEDIYGYTF. The CDR3, as DNA: TGTGCCAGCAGTTTATCTGGCCGCGCCGTCGAAGACATCTATGGCTACACCTTC.